The 8 T cell receptor beta chains listed next were all sequenced from one sample in a study of blood T cell repertoires in COVID-19. The assay was immunoSEQ multiplex PCR, and TCRdb's table has in-frame clones only and misses some. The repertoire holds 200,000 to 250,000 clones, about nine tenths seen once, with 3% to 3.5% in the top ten. Sequences were obtained from PBMCs or T cells enriched from blood (not recorded which). These receptors originate from a woman between 45 and 65 years old in a cohort exposed to, infected with or recovered from COVID-19 (not recorded which).

The V call is TRBV5-1, the J call TRBJ2-5; no firm D call. This CDR3 region has 14 residues. From germline, CDR1 is SGHRS and CDR2 YFSETQ. Trimming removed 2 bases from V and 1 base from J, with 9 bases in between. The CDR3: CASSLRLPQETQYF. CDR3 bases: TGCGCCAGCAGCTTACGACTCCCCCAAGAGACCCAGTACTTC.

The chain has TRBV6-5 and TRBJ1-6; 7 bases map to TRBD1. Trimming removed 0 bases from V and 8 bases from J; junction bases left unmatched: 1. The CDR3 is 14 amino acids. Per the germline V gene, CDR1 is MNHEY and CDR2 is SVGAGI. CDR3 sequence (DNA): TGTGCCAGCAGTTACTCAGGGGGCGATTCACCCCTCCACTTT. It specifies CASSYSGGDSPLHF.

CDR3 DNA sequence: TGTGCCAGTAGTCGGACAGGGGGCCTAAACGAGCAGTACTTC. Translated: CASSRTGGLNEQYF. The rearrangement uses TRBV19 and TRBJ2-7; 11 bases align to TRBD1. Germline V gene sequence: CDR1 LNHDA, CDR2 SQIVND (reference sequence). The CDR3 extends over 14 amino acids. V gave up 5 bases and J gave up 5 bases; unmatched junction bases: 5.

The sample holds one count of this clone. The CDR3 nucleotides are TGTGCCAGCAGCTTACTTGTAGAACGATATGGCTACACCTTC. Protein sequence: CASSLLVERYGYTF. The rearrangement links TRBV7-8 to TRBJ1-2, with unresolved D. V gave up 2 bases and J gave up 5 bases, with 12 bases separating them. The CDR3 loop spans 14 amino acids. Germline V CDR1 and CDR2: SGHVS, FQNEAQ.

The chain links TRBV7-9 to TRBJ2-7; 8 nucleotides agree with TRBD1. V dropped 5 bases and J dropped 6; count of bases not matched to a gene: 12. In germline, CDR1 is SEHNR, CDR2 FQNEAQ (reference sequence). The CDR3 extends over 15 amino acids. The CDR3 DNA reads TGTGCCAGCAGCCAATCGACAGGGGTCCCCTTCGAGCAGTACTTC. The encoded protein is CASSQSTGVPFEQYF.

This clone was detected once. The chain has TRBV3-1 (or the pseudogene TRBV3-2) and TRBJ1-5; possibly TRBD1 for D (5 bases). V dropped 0 bases and J dropped 4 bases, with 10 bases sitting between them. The CDR3 runs 15 residues. CDR1 is LGHDT and CDR2 is YNNKEL in the germline V gene (reference sequence). Here the CDR3 DNA reads TGTGCCAGCAGCCAAGATTACAGGACAAATCAGCCCCAGCATTTT. This codes for CASSQDYRTNQPQHF.

In its sample, this clone was seen a few times. This rearrangement joins TRBV7-9 to TRBJ2-2; 8 bases map to TRBD2. V shed 4 bases and J 7 bases; nucleotides not matched to a gene: 11. The CDR3 totals 16 residues. Germline CDR1 reads SEHNR; CDR2 reads FQNEAQ (reference sequence). This chain's CDR3 is CASSSRTGGPSGELFF. CDR3 DNA sequence: TGTGCCAGCAGCTCCCGAACGGGGGGGCCAAGCGGGGAGCTGTTTTTT.

CDR3 loop: CASSGSTSGGSYEQYF. The CDR3 region has the DNA TGTGCCAGCAGTGGAAGCACTAGCGGGGGGAGCTACGAGCAGTACTTC. This chain connects TRBV6-1 to TRBJ2-7, with 12 bases aligning to TRBD2. Per germline, CDR1 MNHNS and CDR2 SASEGT. J lost 3 bases, V lost 4 bases, and 7 bases had no gene match. This CDR3 has 16 residues.